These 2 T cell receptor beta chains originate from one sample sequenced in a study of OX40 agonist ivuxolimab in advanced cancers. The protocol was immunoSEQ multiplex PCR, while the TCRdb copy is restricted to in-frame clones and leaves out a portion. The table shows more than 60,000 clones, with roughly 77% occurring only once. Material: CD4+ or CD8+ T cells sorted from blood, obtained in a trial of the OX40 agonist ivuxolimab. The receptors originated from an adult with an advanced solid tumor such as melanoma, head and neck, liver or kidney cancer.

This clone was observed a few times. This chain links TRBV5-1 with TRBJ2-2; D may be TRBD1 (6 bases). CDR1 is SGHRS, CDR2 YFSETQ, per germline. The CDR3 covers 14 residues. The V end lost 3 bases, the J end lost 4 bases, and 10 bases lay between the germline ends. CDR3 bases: TGCGCCAGCAGCTCAACACAGGGCACCGGGGAGCTGTTTTTT. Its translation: CASSSTQGTGELFF.

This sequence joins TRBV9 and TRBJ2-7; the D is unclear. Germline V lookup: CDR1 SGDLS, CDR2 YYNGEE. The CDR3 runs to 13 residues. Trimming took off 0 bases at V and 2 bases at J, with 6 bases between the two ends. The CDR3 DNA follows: TGTGCCAGCAGCGTAGGGCAGACCTACGAGCAGTACTTC. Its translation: CASSVGQTYEQYF. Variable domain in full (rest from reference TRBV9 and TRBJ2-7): DSGVTQTPKHLITATGQRVTLRCSPRSGDLSVYWYQQSLDQGLQFLIQYYNGEERAKGNILERFSAQQFPDLHSELNLSSLELGDSALYFCASSVGQTYEQYFGPGTRLTVT.